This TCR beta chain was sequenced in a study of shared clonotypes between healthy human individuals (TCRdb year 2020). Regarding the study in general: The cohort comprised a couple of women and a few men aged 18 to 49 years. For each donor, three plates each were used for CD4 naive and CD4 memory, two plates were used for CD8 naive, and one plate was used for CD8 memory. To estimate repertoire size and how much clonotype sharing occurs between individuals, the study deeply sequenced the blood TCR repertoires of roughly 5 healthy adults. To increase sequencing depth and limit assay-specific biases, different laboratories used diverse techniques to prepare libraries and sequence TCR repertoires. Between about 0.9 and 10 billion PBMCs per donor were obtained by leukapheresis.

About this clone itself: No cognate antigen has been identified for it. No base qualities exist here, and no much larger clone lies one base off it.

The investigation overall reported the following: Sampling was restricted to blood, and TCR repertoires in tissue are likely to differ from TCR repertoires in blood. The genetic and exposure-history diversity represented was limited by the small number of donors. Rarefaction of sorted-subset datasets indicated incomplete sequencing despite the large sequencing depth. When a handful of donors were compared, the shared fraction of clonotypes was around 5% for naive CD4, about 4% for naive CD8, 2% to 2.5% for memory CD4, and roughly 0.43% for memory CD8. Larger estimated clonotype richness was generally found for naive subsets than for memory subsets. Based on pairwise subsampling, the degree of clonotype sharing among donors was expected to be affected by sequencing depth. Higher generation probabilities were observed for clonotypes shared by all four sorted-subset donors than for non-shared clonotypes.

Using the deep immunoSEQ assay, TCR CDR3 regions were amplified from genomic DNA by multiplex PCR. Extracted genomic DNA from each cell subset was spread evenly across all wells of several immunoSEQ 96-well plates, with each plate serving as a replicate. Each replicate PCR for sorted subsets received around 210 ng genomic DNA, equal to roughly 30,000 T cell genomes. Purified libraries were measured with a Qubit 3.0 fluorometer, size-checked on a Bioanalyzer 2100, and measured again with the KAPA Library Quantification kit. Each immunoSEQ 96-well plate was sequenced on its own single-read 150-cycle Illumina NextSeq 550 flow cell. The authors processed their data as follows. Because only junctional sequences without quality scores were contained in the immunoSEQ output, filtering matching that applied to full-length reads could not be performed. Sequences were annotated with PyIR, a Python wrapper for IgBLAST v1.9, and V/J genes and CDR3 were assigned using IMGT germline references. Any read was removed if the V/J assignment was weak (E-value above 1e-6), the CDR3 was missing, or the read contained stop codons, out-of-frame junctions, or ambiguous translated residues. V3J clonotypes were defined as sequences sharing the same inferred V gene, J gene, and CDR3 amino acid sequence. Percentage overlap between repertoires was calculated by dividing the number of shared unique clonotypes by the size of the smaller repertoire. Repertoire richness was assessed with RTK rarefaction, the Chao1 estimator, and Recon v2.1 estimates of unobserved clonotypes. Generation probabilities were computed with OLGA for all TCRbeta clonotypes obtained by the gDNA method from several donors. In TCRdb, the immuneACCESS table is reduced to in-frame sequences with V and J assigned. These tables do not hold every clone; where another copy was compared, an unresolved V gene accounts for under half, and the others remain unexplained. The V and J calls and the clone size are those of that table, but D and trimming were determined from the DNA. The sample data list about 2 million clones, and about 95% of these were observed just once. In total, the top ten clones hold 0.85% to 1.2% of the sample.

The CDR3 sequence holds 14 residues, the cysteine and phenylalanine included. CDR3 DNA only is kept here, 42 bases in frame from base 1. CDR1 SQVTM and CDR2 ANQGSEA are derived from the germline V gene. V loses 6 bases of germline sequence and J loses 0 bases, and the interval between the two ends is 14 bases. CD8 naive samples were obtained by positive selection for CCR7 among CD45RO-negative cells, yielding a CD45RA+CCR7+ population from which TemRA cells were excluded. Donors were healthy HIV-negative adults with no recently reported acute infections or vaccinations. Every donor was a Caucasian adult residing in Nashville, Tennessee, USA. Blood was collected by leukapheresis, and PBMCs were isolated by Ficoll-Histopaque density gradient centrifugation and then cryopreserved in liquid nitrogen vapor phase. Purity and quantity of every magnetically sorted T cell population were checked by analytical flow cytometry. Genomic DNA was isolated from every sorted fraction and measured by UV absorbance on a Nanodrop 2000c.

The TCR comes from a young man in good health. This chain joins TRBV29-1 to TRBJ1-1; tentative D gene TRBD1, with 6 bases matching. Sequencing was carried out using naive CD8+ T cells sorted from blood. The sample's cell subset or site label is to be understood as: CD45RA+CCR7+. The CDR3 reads CSVMTGRLNTEAFF. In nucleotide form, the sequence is TGCAGCGTGATGACAGGCCGACTGAACACTGAAGCTTTCTTT.